This TCR beta chain was retrieved from a study of control samples from healthy donors and cancer patients. Produced via immunoSEQ multiplex PCR; TCRdb's table is partial and in-frame only. This table has around 180,000 clones, roughly 88% appearing once. Trimming took 7 bases from V and 5 from J, leaving 14 bases between them. CDR3 size: 14 residues. Germline lookup yields CDR1 MNHEY and CDR2 SVGAGI. The receptor was isolated from a woman under 40 in good health. The specimen was blood. The J gene is TRBJ2-2, the V gene TRBV6-5, with a weak D call TRBD2 (7 bases). The CDR3 spells CASIMKGGTGELFF. The DNA of the CDR3 is TGTGCCAGCATCATGAAGGGGGGGACCGGGGAGCTGTTTTTT.